One TCR beta chain is described in this entry. There is no known antigen for this receptor. No much larger clonotype is one base removed from it; base qualities were not supplied. This record belongs to a study of regulatory T cells in long-lasting Graves disease (dated by TCRdb to about 2021). Concerning the study at large: Persistent Graves' disease was defined as persistently positive TSH receptor autoantibodies together with antithyroid drug treatment for over 5 years. This study used TCR sequencing and RNA sequencing of peripheral blood to compare persistent Graves' disease patients against newly diagnosed Graves' disease patients. The study was registered as a clinical trial and conducted in China. A total of 33 samples were covered by TCR sequencing, comprising about 13 persistent and around 20 newly diagnosed Graves' disease patients. In the clinical cohort, patients with persistent Graves' disease had used antithyroid drugs for an average of around 9.9 years.

The library came from multiplex PCR. Sequencer: Illumina HiSeq 4000. To build TCR beta libraries, CDR3 regions were amplified by Arm-PCR using iRepertoire HTBI primers. Before sequencing, the PCR products went through gel purification. The original pipeline was this. Gene usage analysis of CDR3 amino acid clonotypes relied on the approximately 60 TRBV and 13 to 15 TRBJ segments identified across samples. COPE and FqMerger were used to merge filtered high-quality paired reads into contigs. BLAST was used to align contigs to the IMGT TRBV, TRBD and TRBJ reference genes, and CDR3 was defined following IMGT. Any clonotype with a frequency above 0.1% was counted as a highly expanded clone. Repertoire diversity was measured by Shannon entropy, and V-J evenness by the Gini coefficient. Public clonotypes were defined as clonotypes shared by more than one individual. The public sequencing data were trimmed at Q25 with fastp and processed into clonotypes with MiXCR by TCRdb, which kept only in-frame beta chains. Records with the same CDR3 protein are collapsed into one entry carrying the most frequent genes and DNA. The authors' filters were not applied to this entry. The sample table holds fewer than 550,000 distinct CDR3 sequences, of which roughly a fifth were seen once. More than 6% of the sample rests with the top ten.

CDR1 LGHDT and CDR2 YNNKEL were looked up in the germline V gene (reference sequence). Including cysteine and phenylalanine, the CDR3 has 13 amino acids. Just the 39-base CDR3 DNA is kept, in frame starting at base 1. The V and J ends are trimmed by 10 bases and 1 base, leaving 10 bases between them. The intended sense of this specimen's time point label: persistent/refractory GD, antithyroid drugs over 5 years with positive TRAb. RNA was extracted from PBMCs in TRIzol for both TCR sequencing and RNA sequencing. The diagnosis of Graves' disease was made according to American Thyroid Association guidelines. Patients were recruited from an endocrinology department in Xi'an, China. Each patient gave approximately 8.8 milliliters of peripheral blood, collected in an EDTA anticoagulant tube. Ficoll Paque Plus density gradient separation was used to isolate PBMCs, and no further T cell sorting was done. An Agilent 2100 Bioanalyzer and agarose gel were used to assess RNA quality, and a NanoDrop 2000 was used to measure RNA concentration.

Broader findings and caveats from the paper: Only the TCR beta chain was sequenced and analyzed. The authors acknowledged the small sample size as a limitation that may reduce accuracy. A larger number of public clonotypes was shared among persistent patients (about 2,700) than among newly diagnosed patients (about 990). Peripheral blood alone was examined, since thyroid tissue, which constituted the primary lesion, could not be accessed. Lower TCR Shannon entropy and fewer highly expanded clones were observed in persistent Graves' disease patients than in newly diagnosed patients, which suggested clonal expansion. TRBV28, TRBJ1-2 and TRBJ2-5 were preferentially used in persistent disease, while TRBV20-1 and TRBJ2-1 were favored in newly diagnosed disease.

Sequenced material: peripheral blood mononuclear cells (PBMCs), taken when the disease was refractory, from a patient treated with antithyroid drugs. The chain was built from TRBV3-1 and TRBJ2-2; the D gene is possibly TRBD1, with 6 bases matching. This TCR derives from a female donor with Graves disease. The CDR3 has the sequence CATRQENTGELFF. DNA sequence: TGTGCCACCCGACAGGAGAACACCGGGGAGCTGTTTTTT.